The 5 T cell receptor beta chains listed next were all sequenced from one sample in a study of low-dose radiotherapy and immunotherapy resistance in tumors. Covering alpha and beta chains, TRAV- and TRBV-specific primers were used for the first-strand cDNA. Amplification of TCRs used a constant-region primer and V-primer adapter for about 21 PCR cycles. TCRdb re-called the reads with MiXCR, one entry per CDR3 protein. The sample carries about 64,000 distinct CDR3 sequences, 26% recorded once. As for time point: before trial treatment. Sequencing was performed on PBMCs, taken before treatment. These receptors originate from a male donor with rectosigmoid adenocarcinoma.

In its sample, this clonotype was seen many times. V is TRBV28 and J is TRBJ2-3, with 15 bases that match TRBD2. Per the germline V gene, CDR1 is MDHEN and CDR2 is SYDVKM. The junction had 12 bases not matched to a gene; V was cut back by 6 bases and J by 5 bases. The CDR3 spans 18 residues. The CDR3 coding sequence is TGTGCCAGCAGAAACACGGGACTAGCGGGAGGCTCTAAAGATACGCAGTATTTT. Translated: CASRNTGLAGGSKDTQYF.

This clonotype was detected ten times or more. J is TRBJ2-2 and V is TRBV28, with D possibly being TRBD1 (6 bases). CDR3 length: 13 residues. Germline V CDR1 and CDR2: MDHEN, SYDVKM. With 6 bases removed from V and 6 bases from J, the gap between germline ends came to 11 bases. This chain's CDR3 is CASRKQGAGELFF. The CDR3 nucleotides read TGTGCCAGCAGGAAACAGGGCGCCGGGGAGCTGTTTTTT. Complete variable domain (other parts from reference TRBV28 and TRBJ2-2): DVKVTQSSRYLVKRTGEKVFLECVQDMDHENMFWYRQDPGLGLRLIYFSYDVKMKEKGDIPEGYSVSREKKERFSLILESASTNQTSMYLCASRKQGAGELFFGEGSRLTVL.

The V gene is TRBV30, the J gene TRBJ2-7; 9 bases agree with TRBD1. Germline V CDR1 and CDR2: GTSNPN, SVGIG (reference sequence). The CDR3 covers 13 residues. The J segment lost 3 bases and the V segment lost 3 bases, leaving 3 bases of the junction unmatched. The CDR3 nucleotides read TGTGCCTGGAGCAAGGGACAGGGCTACGAGCAGTACTTC. This gives the protein CAWSKGQGYEQYF. The variable domain in full, completed from reference TRBV30 and TRBJ2-7, reads SQTIHQWPATLVQPVGSPLSLECTVEGTSNPNLYWYRQAAGRGLQLLFYSVGIGQISSEVPQNLSASRPQDRQFILSSKKLLLSDSGFYLCAWSKGQGYEQYFGPGTRLTVT.

Many counts were recorded for this clonotype. The genes are TRBV12-3 or TRBV12-4 and TRBJ2-7; TRBD1 agrees at 9 bases. Trimming cost V 6 bases and J 0 bases; bases outside gene matches: 12. The CDR3 loop spans 17 amino acids. The CDR3 DNA follows: TGTGCCAGCAGCAACGGGGACAGGGCGTTTAGCTCCTACGAGCAGTACTTC. Residues: CASSNGDRAFSSYEQYF.

This chain joins TRBV18 and TRBJ1-1, with D uncertain. Trimming removed 3 bases at V and 0 bases at J, with 14 bases between. This CDR3 comprises 16 residues. Germline V gene sequence: CDR1 KGHSH, CDR2 LQKENI. Here the CDR3 DNA reads TGTGCCAGCTCACCGATTCCGCCGAGGGTGAACACTGAAGCTTTCTTT. Translated: CASSPIPPRVNTEAFF.